Listed here is a single TCR beta chain. Its recognized antigen is unknown. Per-base quality was not reported, and no clone a single base away is much larger than it. Library preparation used 5' RACE. The sequencing machine was an Illumina HiSeq 2500. A second PCR of roughly 6 to 11 cycles was run with a J-beta primer mix and a sample-barcoded 5' primer. A unique molecular identifier was introduced onto each TCR beta cDNA molecule by a template-switch 5' adaptor carrying 12 random nucleotides. Each sample yielded at least 3 million CDR3-containing paired-end reads. First-strand cDNA was synthesized from all RNA with the Mint cDNA synthesis kit, primed by a TRBC-specific oligonucleotide. After uracil-DNA glycosylase treatment, a first 18-cycle PCR used universal primers M1SS and BC2_uni_R on all cDNA. For the original study's pipeline: Each sample was normalized by randomly selecting 1 million high-quality reads, each carrying a distinct molecular identifier. Reads sharing molecular identifiers were discarded rather than binned into consensus sequences. MiTCR, set to a Q25 quality threshold and the strictest error-elimination algorithm, was used for CDR3 identification, clonotype clustering and error correction. A nonparametric unseen species model with Euler transformation was used to estimate a lower bound on total TCR beta diversity. TCRdb redid the processing of the public reads, applying fastp at Q25 and MiXCR, and retained in-frame beta chains. Every entry covers one CDR3 protein and lists the most common genes and DNA from its rows. V and J calls and clone size were set by TCRdb, not the authors. The sample data list around 1.7 million distinct CDR3 sequences, and approximately 28% of these were observed just once. Roughly 8% of the sample rests with the top ten.

This record comes from a study of blood T cells in healthy people across ages (dated by TCRdb to about 2015). About the full investigation: Template switching captured roughly one uniquely barcoded TCR beta cDNA molecule per two T cells in model experiments. The study measured age-related changes in TCR beta repertoire diversity using deep sequencing normalized with unique cDNA molecular identifiers. The donors were divided into four age groups: young (average around 17 years), middle-aged (about 39), aged (approximately 64) and long-lived (82). To avoid experimental bias, donors of different ages were spread randomly across the sequencing lanes. Using the same blood draw, the study looked at two additional independent replicas of 1 million unique cDNA reads for two donors, one aged 18 to 30 and the other aged 80 or older.

Donors were 35 to 40 systemically healthy Caucasian individuals from Russia aged roughly 6 to 100 years. Each donor gave approximately 10 milliliters of peripheral blood, collected into EDTA-treated Vacutainer tubes. Ficoll-Paque density-gradient centrifugation was used to isolate PBMCs, with at least 7 million per sample. Trizol reagent was used to extract total RNA from the PBMCs, yielding at least 6 micrograms per sample. For every donor, an aliquot of PBMCs went through flow cytometry to measure the percentages of naive CD45RAhigh/CD27high T cells. General study outcomes and caveats: Observed TCR beta diversity per million T cells fell roughly linearly with age, and a significant reduction was already apparent by age about 43. Estimates of total diversity based on one million sequenced T cells were regarded as lower bounds and as underestimates. Because profiling used bulk unsorted PBMCs, naive and antigen-experienced compartments could not be compared conclusively. Observed TCR beta diversity correlated strongly with the percentage of naive T cells measured by flow cytometry. Because the CMV infection status of the donors was unknown, age-related changes in expanded clonotypes may potentially have been confounded. Compared with the aged group, the long-lived group had more naive CD4+ T cells, fewer expanded clones and increased TCR diversity, a pattern suggesting age selection.

The CDR3 numbers 13 residues from cysteine through phenylalanine. Only CDR3 DNA remains: 39 bases, in frame from the first base. Germline trimming: 5 bases from V, 12 bases from J; junction bases outside gene matches: 10. The germline V gene (reference sequence) supplies CDR1 LNHDA and CDR2 SQIVND. This sequence was found in a woman in her 30s in good health. Sequencing was carried out using blood. The chain uses TRBV19 and TRBJ2-1, with 7 middle bases fitting TRBD1. The CDR3 in this case is CASSLNRDRPQFF. The sequenced DNA is TGTGCCAGTAGTTTAAACCGGGACAGACCGCAGTTCTTC.